Below are 18 T cell receptor beta chains sequenced from a single sample in a study of control samples from healthy donors and cancer patients. Produced via immunoSEQ multiplex PCR; TCRdb's table is partial and in-frame only. The table includes 80,000 or so clones, about nine tenths detected once. Sequencing input: blood. The receptor set was obtained from a middle-aged man in good health.

The rearrangement joins TRBV9 to TRBJ1-1, with unresolved D. Germline V gene lookup returns CDR1 SGDLS and CDR2 YYNGEE. The CDR3 totals 15 residues. V was shortened by 1 base and J by 3 bases, with 13 bases between the two germline ends. As DNA, the CDR3 is TGTGCCAGCAGCGTATCGGGGAGTGGGGACACTGAAGCTTTCTTT. Translation: CASSVSGSGDTEAFF. Filled out from reference TRBV9 and TRBJ1-1, the complete variable domain reads DSGVTQTPKHLITATGQRVTLRCSPRSGDLSVYWYQQSLDQGLQFLIQYYNGEERAKGNILERFSAQQFPDLHSELNLSSLELGDSALYFCASSVSGSGDTEAFFGQGTRLTVV.

V usage is TRBV27 and J usage is TRBJ1-5, with 7 bases identical to TRBD1. V was clipped by 6 bases and J by 4 bases; unmatched bases: 9. The CDR3 has 15 amino acids. The V gene's germline CDR1 is MNHEY and CDR2 SMNVEV (reference sequence). DNA of the CDR3: TGTGCCAGCAGATTAGGGGGCTTGTTGAATCAGCCCCAGCATTTT. It is translated as CASRLGGLLNQPQHF.

This chain joins TRBV10-3 and TRBJ2-3; perhaps D is TRBD1 or TRBD2 (5 bases each). V dropped 2 bases and J dropped 2 bases, with 11 bases sitting between them. The CDR3 is 15 amino acids. Germline lookup yields CDR1 ENHRY and CDR2 SYGVKD. The CDR3 sequence is CAISEGARDTDTQYF. For the CDR3, the DNA is TGTGCCATCAGTGAGGGGGCACGGGACACAGATACGCAGTATTTT.

This chain connects TRBV27 to TRBJ1-5, with no clear D. Looked up from germline, CDR1 is MNHEY and CDR2 is SMNVEV (reference sequence). Trimming removed 5 bases from V and 0 bases from J, with 8 bases in between. CDR3 length equals 14 residues. The CDR3 loop is CASSLRNSNQPQHF. The CDR3 nucleotides are TGTGCCAGCAGTCTACGTAATAGCAATCAGCCCCAGCATTTT.

The chain joins TRBV18 to TRBJ1-1, with D hard to call. The ends were cut back, 5 bases at V and 1 base at J, with 14 bases in the middle. The CDR3 spans 15 residues. CDR1 KGHSH and CDR2 LQKENI come from the germline V gene. The CDR3 protein is CASSYGVAGNTEAFF. DNA of the CDR3: TGTGCCAGCTCATACGGGGTGGCGGGGAACACTGAAGCTTTCTTT.

J is TRBJ1-1 and V is TRBV4-1, with D uncertain. Trimming removed 4 bases from V and 0 bases from J, with 21 bases in between. The V gene's germline CDR1 is MGHRA and CDR2 YSYEKL. The CDR3 has 18 residues. The CDR3 DNA follows: TGCGCCAGCAGCCCCCACCGCATAGACAAGTTCATGAACACTGAAGCTTTCTTT. It yields the protein CASSPHRIDKFMNTEAFF.

The V call is TRBV21-1, the J call TRBJ1-2. TRBV21-1 is a pseudogene segment. This CDR3 is built from 12 residues. The CDR3 loop is CASTPEGRGYTF. CDR3 coding DNA: TGTGCCAGTACGCCCGAGGGTCGGGGCTACACCTTC.

About this clone: This sample also contains other DNA sequences that code for the same CDR3. The chain joins TRBV19 to TRBJ2-3; unclear D gene. Germline CDR1 LNHDA, CDR2 SQIVND (reference sequence). This CDR3 has 13 amino acids. Trimming took off 1 base at V and 2 bases at J, with 4 bases between the two ends. The CDR3 DNA sequence: TGTGCCAGTAGTATAGGCTCCACAGATACGCAGTATTTT. It translates to CASSIGSTDTQYF. Based on the CDR3 plus reference TRBV19 and TRBJ2-3, the full variable domain is DGGITQSPKYLFRKEGQNVTLSCEQNLNHDAMYWYRQDPGQGLRLIYYSQIVNDFQKGDIAEGYSVSREKKESFPLTVTSAQKNPTAFYLCASSIGSTDTQYFGPGTRLTVL.

V gene TRBV19 combines with J gene TRBJ1-1, with D unresolved. Between the trimmed V and J ends, which lost 10 bases and 3 bases, there was a span of 21 bases. CDR3 length equals 15 residues. The germline CDR1 and CDR2 sequences are LNHDA and SQIVND (reference sequence). CDR3 amino acids: CAIRPGGQFDTEAFF. The CDR3 nucleotides are TGTGCCATCCGACCCGGCGGGCAGTTCGACACTGAAGCTTTCTTT.

V is TRBV15 and J is TRBJ1-1; D not certain. Trimming took off 10 bases at V and 7 bases at J, with 16 bases between the two ends. The germline CDR1 and CDR2 sequences are LNHNV and YYDKDF (reference sequence). The CDR3 consists of 12 residues. The CDR3 nucleotides are TGTGCCATTTCGATCCAGTCCTTTGAAGCTTTCTTT. Its translation: CAISIQSFEAFF.

This clone occurred once. CDR3 protein: CASLIGSGASTDTQYF. In DNA, the CDR3 is TGTGCCAGCCTTATCGGGAGCGGAGCTAGCACAGATACGCAGTATTTT. The chain uses TRBV7-9 and TRBJ2-3; the D gene is possibly TRBD2 (6 bases). Trimming shortened V by 8 bases and J by 0 bases, and 18 bases separated the two germline ends. Germline values: CDR1 SEHNR, CDR2 FQNEAQ (reference sequence). There are 16 residues in the CDR3. The variable domain in full, completed from reference TRBV7-9 and TRBJ2-3, reads DTGVSQNPRHKITKRGQNVTFRCDPISEHNRLYWYRQTLGQGPEFLTYFQNEAQLEKSRLLSDRFSAERPKGSFSTLEIQRTEQGDSAMYLCASLIGSGASTDTQYFGPGTRLTVL.

The rearrangement uses TRBV18 and TRBJ1-6; a weak D match, TRBD1 (6 bases). Germline lookup yields CDR1 KGHSH and CDR2 LQKENI. The CDR3 has 15 residues. The V gene lost 5 bases and the J gene lost 5 bases, with 13 bases spanning the gap. The CDR3 here is CASSSERQDNSPLHF. The CDR3 coding sequence is TGTGCCAGCTCAAGTGAGCGACAGGATAATTCACCCCTCCACTTT.

The chain combines TRBV23-1 with TRBJ2-1, with D maybe TRBD2 (6 bases). TRBV23-1 is an open reading frame, and its role is uncertain. The CDR3 sequence is 12 residues long. Trimming took 10 bases from V and 5 from J, leaving 12 bases between them. The CDR3 DNA is TGCGCCACCCCAGGAGGGGACAATGAGCAGTTCTTC. It translates to CATPGGDNEQFF.

The chain recombines TRBV2 with TRBJ2-1; D could derive from TRBD1 or TRBD2 (6 bases each). CDR3 length equals 16 residues. Germline V gives CDR1 SNHLY, CDR2 FYNNEI. V dropped 7 bases and J dropped 0 bases, with 16 bases sitting between them. CDR3 sequence reads: CASIEQGTYSYNEQFF. Here the CDR3 DNA reads TGTGCCAGCATCGAGCAGGGGACTTACTCCTACAATGAGCAGTTCTTC.

This chain uses TRBV5-8 with TRBJ1-6, with no clear D. The CDR3 runs 10 residues. The germline V gene encodes CDR1 SGHTS and CDR2 YDEGEE. V shed 4 bases and J shed 12 bases, with 5 bases lying between them. CDR3 bases: TGTGCCAGCAGCGGAAGACCCCTCCACTTT. It translates to CASSGRPLHF.

This CDR3 is CATSDSRGRGAREQYF. The CDR3 nucleotides read TGTGCCACCAGTGATTCCCGCGGCAGGGGCGCTCGGGAGCAGTACTTC. This chain uses TRBV24-1 with TRBJ2-7; TRBD1 is a possible D gene (6 bases). The CDR3 contains 16 residues. Germline V lookup: CDR1 KGHDR, CDR2 SFDVKD. V gave up 2 bases and J gave up 7 bases, with 20 bases separating them.

This clone was picked up one time. The chain links TRBV6-6 to TRBJ1-1; D perhaps matches TRBD1 (5 bases). Trimming stripped 4 bases from V and 7 bases from J, with 13 bases between. The CDR3 sequence is 13 residues long. CDR1 and CDR2 (germline): MNHNY, SVGAGI (reference sequence). In nucleotides, the CDR3 is TGTGCCAGCAGTTTCACGACCGGGGGTGAAGCTTTCTTT. The encoded protein is CASSFTTGGEAFF.

V is TRBV6-5 and J is TRBJ2-2; D call uncertain. Germline lookup yields CDR1 MNHEY and CDR2 SVGAGI. The CDR3 is 14 residues long. V lost 6 bases and J lost 1, with 9 bases in between. CDR3 in amino acids: CASSREVNTGELFF. The CDR3 DNA follows: TGTGCCAGCAGCAGAGAGGTGAACACCGGGGAGCTGTTTTTT.